This is a list of T cell receptor beta chains from one sample in a study of T-cell reconstitution after alpha-beta-depleted transplantation in children. TCRdb reprocessed the PCR reads with MiXCR, giving one entry per CDR3 protein. The sample yields approximately 650,000 distinct CDR3 sequences, around 12% seen once. Specimen: PBMCs, collected before TCRalphabeta/CD19-depleted stem cell transplant. The receptor source for this set is a girl aged 2 to 9 with congenital amegakaryocytic thrombocytopenia, due to receive a stem cell transplant. Both conserved end residues are part of each CDR3. Each record gives: J gene, clone size, D gene, V gene, CDR3 DNA, CDR3 protein. D genes are given only for firm matches. Clone size is not always given. Where it is, it says once, few, many or a class for expanded clones.

TRBJ2-7 few TRBD1 TRBV20-1 TGCAGTGCTAGAGCGGGACAGGGTCTCCCCTACGAGCAGTACTTC CSARAGQGLPYEQYF
TRBJ2-3 many - TRBV12-3/TRBV12-4 TGTGCCAGCAGTTTTCGAGATGCAGATACGCAGTATTTT CASSFRDADTQYF
TRBJ2-1 many - TRBV6-2/TRBV6-3 TGTGCCAGCAGTCTCGACACGTACAATGAGCAGTTCTTC CASSLDTYNEQFF
TRBJ2-3 many TRBD1 TRBV5-1 TGCGCCAGCAGCTTAAGACAGGGCCTCACAGATACGCAGTATTTT CASSLRQGLTDTQYF
TRBJ2-1 - TRBD2 TRBV20-1 TGCAGTGCTAGGACGGCCTATAGCGGGAGCGCCTACAATGAGCAGTTCTTC CSARTAYSGSAYNEQFF
TRBJ2-1 many - TRBV5-1 TGCGCCAGCAGGGAAGACGGAAGCTCCTACAATGAGCAGTTCTTC CASREDGSSYNEQFF
TRBJ2-2 few TRBD1 TRBV29-1 TGCAGCGCCCGGCAACAGGGGGCAGGCGGGGAGCTGTTTTTT CSARQQGAGGELFF
TRBJ1-4 few - TRBV12-3/TRBV12-4 TGTGCCAGCAGTGCCCAGGGGACGTCGGGGGAAAAACTGTTTTTT CASSAQGTSGEKLFF
TRBJ2-2 many - TRBV6-5 TGTGCCAGCAGTTACTCGGCGTACACGAACACCGGGGAGCTGTTTTTT CASSYSAYTNTGELFF
TRBJ2-5 few - TRBV12-3/TRBV12-4 TGTGCCAGCAGCGCTTCGACAGGCCCCCAAGAGACCCAGTACTTC CASSASTGPQETQYF
TRBJ2-5 many - TRBV20-1 TGCAGTGCTAGAGATTGGCTGGATCAAGAGACCCAGTACTTC CSARDWLDQETQYF
TRBJ2-3 - - TRBV20-1 TGCAGTGCTAGAGTGGCGTCTCCCGCAAGTTCTACAGATACGCAGTATTTT CSARVASPASSTDTQYF
TRBJ1-3 many - TRBV29-1 TGCAGCGCCGGGGACTGGGGCGGAAACACCATATATTTT CSAGDWGGNTIYF
TRBJ2-1 many - TRBV29-1 TGCAGCGAGCGGTACTGGCAACAGAATGAGCAGTTCTTC CSERYWQQNEQFF
TRBJ2-3 - TRBD1 TRBV5-1 TGCGCCAGCAGCCCCATGACAGGGGTATCACATACGCCGTATTTT CASSPMTGVSHTPYF
TRBJ1-6 many - TRBV12-3/TRBV12-4 TGTGCCAGCAGCTTCGACAGGTTCAATTCACCCCTCCACTTT CASSFDRFNSPLHF
TRBJ1-2 - TRBD1 TRBV5-6 TGTGCCAGCAGGGAAGGACAGGCCTATGGCTACACCTTC CASREGQAYGYTF
TRBJ2-7 many TRBD2 TRBV2 TGTGCCAGCATACCCACTACTAGCGGCTACGAGCAGTACTTC CASIPTTSGYEQYF
TRBJ2-1 many TRBD2 TRBV20-1 TGCAGTGCTAGCTCCGTACTAGCGGAGGGTTACAATGAGCAGTTCTTC CSASSVLAEGYNEQFF
TRBJ2-7 few - TRBV28 TGTGCCAGCGATACACGGGGGAGAGTATACGAGCAGTACTTC CASDTRGRVYEQYF
TRBJ2-3 many - TRBV4-1 TGCGCCAGCAGCCAAGATGGTACAAGCACAGATACGCAGTATTTT CASSQDGTSTDTQYF
TRBJ1-2 few TRBD1 TRBV28 TGTGCCAGCAGAGAACCTGACAGGGCCAAGGGCTACACCTTC CASREPDRAKGYTF
TRBJ2-5 many TRBD2 TRBV20-1 TGCAGTGCTAGAGTGGCTAGCGGGAGGGCCCTCGGGACCCAGTACTTC CSARVASGRALGTQYF
TRBJ2-3 many - TRBV28 TGTGCCAGCACACCCGGCGTAATTTGGCGTGGGGGGTTCTTTGGTACAGATACGCAGTATTTT CASTPGVIWRGGFFGTDTQYF
TRBJ1-1 - - TRBV27 TGTGCCACCAAGAGTGGTTCCATGAACACTGAAGCTTTCTTT CATKSGSMNTEAFF
TRBJ2-7 - - TRBV7-6 TGTGCCAGCAGCCTAGAGGCCGGTAAGCAGTACTTC CASSLEAGKQYF
TRBJ2-5 - - TRBV20-1 TGCAGTGCTAGGGGGTCAGCTTGGGAGACCCAGTACTTC CSARGSAWETQYF
TRBJ2-1 few - TRBV12-3/TRBV12-4 TGTGCCAGCAGTTTGATGTACAATGAGCAGTTCTTC CASSLMYNEQFF
TRBJ2-2 many TRBD2 TRBV20-1 TGCAGTGCTAGTGGCCCCAGACTAGCGGGAAACACCGGGGAGCTGTTTTTT CSASGPRLAGNTGELFF
TRBJ2-4 many TRBD2 TRBV6-1 TGTGCCAGCAGTAAGGGGCTAGCGGAAGTAGCCAAAAACATTCAGTACTTC CASSKGLAEVAKNIQYF
TRBJ2-1 - TRBD1 TRBV29-1 TGCAGCGTTGGCACCCCGGGACAGGGTATCCATGAGCAGTTCTTC CSVGTPGQGIHEQFF
TRBJ1-5 few - TRBV12-3/TRBV12-4 TGTGCCAGCAGTTTTATTACAAATAGCAATCAGCCCCAGCATTTT CASSFITNSNQPQHF
TRBJ2-3 few TRBD2 TRBV5-1 TGCGCCAGCAGCTCCGGGACTAGCGGGAGGTTAGATACGCAGTATTTT CASSSGTSGRLDTQYF
TRBJ2-1 many - TRBV20-1 TGCAGTGCTAGAGATCTGGGGACCCGCACCAATGAGCAGTTCTTC CSARDLGTRTNEQFF